The 18 T cell receptor beta chains below were found in one sample sequenced in a study of blood T cells in healthy people across ages. A second about 7 to 11 cycle PCR used barcoded and J-beta primers. A single record per CDR3 protein comes from TCRdb applying MiXCR to the 5' RACE reads. The table shows around 1.7 million distinct CDR3 sequences, with roughly 28% occurring only once. The sample taken for sequencing was blood. The receptors were gathered from a woman in her twenties or thirties in good health.

V and J are TRBV14 and TRBJ2-5; perhaps TRBD2 as D (5 bases). Looked up from germline, CDR1 is SGHDN and CDR2 is FVKESK. The CDR3 sequence is 15 residues long. V was trimmed by 2 bases and J by 4 bases, leaving 14 bases between them. CDR3 nucleotides: TGTGCCAGCAGCCAATTGGGCGGGCCTCGAGAGACCCAGTACTTC. It specifies CASSQLGGPRETQYF. Based on the CDR3 plus reference TRBV14 and TRBJ2-5, the full variable domain is EAGVTQFPSHSVIEKGQTVTLRCDPISGHDNLYWYRRVMGKEIKFLLHFVKESKQDESGMPNNRFLAERTGGTYSTLKVQPAELEDSGVYFCASSQLGGPRETQYFGPGTRLLVL.

The gene calls are TRBV18 and TRBJ2-1; D call uncertain. This CDR3 comprises 14 residues. Trimming cost V 2 bases and J 5 bases, with 10 bases left between them. The germline V gene has CDR1 KGHSH and CDR2 LQKENI. The CDR3 spells CASSPSWTNNEQFF. CDR3 coding DNA: TGTGCCAGCTCACCATCGTGGACGAACAATGAGCAGTTCTTC. Complete variable domain (other parts from reference TRBV18 and TRBJ2-1): NAGVMQNPRHLVRRRGQEARLRCSPMKGHSHVYWYRQLPEEGLKFMVYLQKENIIDESGMPKERFSAEFPKEGPSILRIQQVVRGDSAAYFCASSPSWTNNEQFFGPGTRLTVL.

The gene calls are TRBV2 and TRBJ2-1; 7 nucleotides match TRBD1. This CDR3 is built from 14 residues. V lost 6 bases and J lost 5; bases outside the gene matches: 7. In germline, CDR1 is SNHLY, CDR2 FYNNEI. CDR3 residues: CASSRETGNNEQFF. The CDR3 coding sequence is TGTGCCAGCAGCAGAGAGACAGGGAACAATGAGCAGTTCTTC.

This clonotype was observed a handful of times. The DNA for the CDR3 is TGCAGTGCTAGAGATTCGGGGGGCCAAGAGACCCAGTACTTC. Translating it yields CSARDSGGQETQYF. The V gene is TRBV20-1, the J gene TRBJ2-5; 7 bases match TRBD2. Germline V gene sequence: CDR1 DFQATT, CDR2 SNEGSKA (reference sequence). V was pared by 0 bases and J by 1 base, with 2 bases of the junction left unmatched. The CDR3 length is 14 residues.

This chain links TRBV20-1 with TRBJ2-4; maybe TRBD1 (6 bases). TRBJ2-7 matches the DNA end more closely, so the J call is doubtful. The germline V gene encodes CDR1 DFQATT and CDR2 SNEGSKA (reference sequence). CDR3 length: 12 amino acids. The CDR3 loop is CSATTQGAEQYF. CDR3 bases: TGCAGTGCCACGACACAGGGAGCCGAGCAGTACTTC.

There are many counts of this clonotype. The chain links TRBV4-1 to TRBJ2-6; D perhaps matches TRBD2 (6 bases). V lost 0 bases, J lost 0 bases, and 9 bases lay in between. The CDR3 is 17 amino acids. Per germline, CDR1 MGHRA and CDR2 YSYEKL. The CDR3 here is CASSQEGGVSGANVLTF. CDR3 coding DNA: TGCGCCAGCAGCCAAGAAGGAGGGGTCTCTGGGGCCAACGTCCTGACTTTC.

The table lists this clonotype with many counts. The gene calls are TRBV20-1 and TRBJ1-2, with TRBD1 as a possible D gene (6 bases). There are 14 residues in the CDR3. Looked up from germline, CDR1 is DFQATT and CDR2 is SNEGSKA (reference sequence). Trimming pared 3 bases from V and 2 bases from J, leaving 13 bases between. CDR3 region: CSASGGGGNYGYTF. In nucleotides, the CDR3 is TGCAGTGCTAGTGGTGGAGGGGGGAACTATGGCTACACCTTC.

The rearrangement joins TRBV10-3 to TRBJ2-7; no definite D call. The J call may be incorrect, as the DNA end agrees better with TRBJ2-5. Germline V gene lookup returns CDR1 ENHRY and CDR2 SYGVKD. The CDR3 totals 9 residues. The DNA for the CDR3 is TGTGCCACCTCGCAGACCCAGTACTTC. It specifies CATSQTQYF.

The CDR3 DNA sequence: TGTGCCAGCATCGGAGAGACCCAGTACTTC. Translated: CASIGETQYF. This chain links TRBV2 with TRBJ2-7; D is unresolved. The tail of the sequence fits TRBJ2-5 better, so the J call may be wrong. Looked up from germline, CDR1 is SNHLY and CDR2 is FYNNEI. There are 10 residues in the CDR3.

This clonotype was seen a few times. CDR3 DNA: TGCGCCAGCAGCCAAGATCCCAGGGTAGCGGGGGTAAGGGGCTCCTACAATGAGCAGTTCTTC. It encodes CASSQDPRVAGVRGSYNEQFF. The V and J genes are TRBV4-1 and TRBJ2-1; 9 positions match TRBD2. The CDR3 runs 21 residues. Germline CDR1 reads MGHRA; CDR2 reads YSYEKL. J gave up 0 bases and V 0 bases, and 15 bases lay outside the gene matches.

This clonotype was recorded at least ten times. V is TRBV29-1 and J is TRBJ2-3; TRBD2 aligns across 13 bases. This CDR3 has 16 amino acids. Per the germline V gene, CDR1 is SQVTM and CDR2 is ANQGSEA. The ends lost 0 bases at V and 6 bases at J; junction bases unmatched: 6. CDR3 DNA sequence: TGCAGCGTTGAAGATCTCACTAGCGGGAGGGTGGATACGCAGTATTTT. It translates to CSVEDLTSGRVDTQYF.

This chain connects TRBV5-5 to TRBJ1-3; no clear D. In germline, CDR1 is SGHKS, CDR2 YYEKEE (reference sequence). The germline V and J ends were trimmed by 2 bases and 2 bases, with 14 bases remaining between them. This CDR3 is built from 16 residues. The CDR3 loop reads CASSLGILVPGNTIYF. The CDR3 nucleotides are TGTGCCAGCAGCTTAGGGATTCTTGTCCCTGGAAACACCATATATTTT. Looking up the rest from reference TRBV5-5 and TRBJ1-3 gives the full variable domain: DAGVTQSPTHLIKTRGQQVTLRCSPISGHKSVSWYQQVLGQGPQFIFQYYEKEERGRGNFPDRFSARQFPNYSSELNVNALLLGDSALYLCASSLGILVPGNTIYFGEGSWLTVV.

A few counts support this clonotype. J is TRBJ2-5 and V is TRBV7-9; 8 nucleotides match TRBD2. The CDR3 loop spans 17 amino acids. V was pared by 5 bases and J by 11 bases, with 22 bases of the junction left unmatched. Germline values: CDR1 SEHNR, CDR2 FQNEAQ (reference sequence). CDR3 bases: TGTGCCAGCAGCCACCAGGGGTTTAGCGGGATCCAAGGGGAGCAGTACTTC. Residues: CASSHQGFSGIQGEQYF. Looking up the rest from reference TRBV7-9 and TRBJ2-5 gives the full variable domain: DTGVSQNPRHKITKRGQNVTFRCDPISEHNRLYWYRQTLGQGPEFLTYFQNEAQLEKSRLLSDRFSAERPKGSFSTLEIQRTEQGDSAMYLCASSHQGFSGIQGEQYFGPGTRLLVL.

This clonotype was picked up a small number of times. This chain's CDR3 is CASRRLAGGFEQFF. CDR3 DNA sequence: TGTGCCAGCAGAAGACTAGCGGGGGGGTTTGAGCAGTTCTTC. The chain combines TRBV12-3 or TRBV12-4 with TRBJ2-1, with 14 positions matching TRBD2. The CDR3 extends over 14 amino acids. The V and J ends lost 6 bases and 9 bases, in that order; junction bases with no gene match: 4.

The table lists this clonotype with a few counts. This may come from a read error, since a much larger clone is one base off. The J gene is TRBJ1-2, the V gene TRBV29-1, with no clear D. Per the germline V gene, CDR1 is SQVTM and CDR2 is ANQGSEA. There are 12 residues in the CDR3. The CDR3 sequence: CSSPIGNCGYTF. DNA for the CDR3: TGCAGCTCACCCATAGGCAACTGTGGCTACACCTTC. The full variable domain, in which reference TRBV29-1 and TRBJ1-2 provide the parts outside the CDR3, is SAVISQKPSRDICQRGTSLTIQCQVDSQVTMMFWYRQQPGQSLTLIATANQGSEATYESGFVIDKFPISRPNLTFSTLTVSNMSPEDSSIYLCSSPIGNCGYTFGSGTRLTVV.

In the case of this clonotype: At one boundary the junction diverges from the germline segment, which might be a read error. The V and J genes are TRBV5-1 and TRBJ2-7; the D gene is possibly TRBD2 (7 bases). The CDR3 is 13 amino acids. Germline lookup yields CDR1 SGHRS and CDR2 YFSETQ. CDR3 amino acids: CTSIWEGAYEQYF. CDR3 coding DNA: TGCACCAGCATCTGGGAGGGGGCCTACGAGCAGTACTTC. Combining the CDR3 with reference TRBV5-1 and TRBJ2-7 gives the whole variable domain KAGVTQTPRYLIKTRGQQVTLSCSPISGHRSVSWYQQTPGQGLQFLFEYFSETQRNKGNFPGRFSGRQFSNSRSEMNVSTLELGDSALYLCTSIWEGAYEQYFGPGTRLTVT.

V and J are TRBV12-3 or TRBV12-4 and TRBJ1-6; D unresolved. With 7 bases removed from V and 6 bases from J, the gap between germline ends came to 19 bases. The CDR3 spans 16 residues. The CDR3 reads CASKTDGEVGNSPLHF. The CDR3 nucleotides read TGTGCCAGCAAAACGGACGGTGAGGTCGGTAATTCACCCCTCCACTTT.

This clonotype was counted a few times. The chain couples TRBV27 to TRBJ1-2, with 8 bases that match TRBD1. Germline CDR1 reads MNHEY; CDR2 reads SMNVEV (reference sequence). V was clipped by 9 bases and J by 6 bases; unmatched bases: 6. The CDR3 consists of 12 residues. CDR3 amino acids: CASLRGPDGYTF. CDR3 in DNA: TGTGCCAGTCTCAGGGGGCCGGATGGCTACACCTTC.